Reported below is one T cell receptor beta chain. This specimen comes from a study of CD8 T cells in Susac syndrome. An input of 0.5 to 1 ug of RNA was subjected to reverse transcription using random hexamers. MiXCR, applied by TCRdb to the immunoSEQ multiplex PCR reads, yields one record per CDR3 protein. This table has about 300,000 distinct CDR3 sequences, 70% to 90% appearing once. Sequencing of TCR beta was performed on blood CD8+ and CD4+ T cells. It was treatment-naive patients with stable or active relapsing-remitting disease who made up the multiple sclerosis controls. Bulk CD8+ and CD4+ cells came from magnetic negative isolation; CD8+ TEMRA by FACS. The source material was CD8+ T cells from PBMCs. The origin of this receptor is a human donor with multiple sclerosis.

The CDR3 nucleotides are TGTGCCAGCATTCTTCACCTTCAGGGATATCAGCCCCAGCATTTT. It codes for CASILHLQGYQPQHF. This sequence joins TRBV28 and TRBJ1-5; maybe TRBD1 (5 bases). Germline V gene data show CDR1 as MDHEN and CDR2 as SYDVKM. The CDR3 spans 15 residues. Trimming shortened V by 7 bases and J by 5 bases, and 18 bases separated the two germline ends.